The 24 T cell receptor beta chains listed next were all sequenced from one sample in a study of immune evolution from preneoplasia to lung adenocarcinoma. Sequenced by immunoSEQ multiplex PCR; TCRdb stores in-frame clones only, minus some. Seen here are 4,800 or so clones, 75% to 90% observed once, and the top ten hold roughly 2.5%. Sequencing used FFPE atypical adenomatous hyperplasia tissue from the lung. Subset of the sample: atypical adenomatous hyperplasia (AAH), lung preneoplasia. These TCRs come from a person aged 65 to 85 with lung adenocarcinoma.

This sequence joins TRBV5-1 and TRBJ2-4; D may match TRBD1 or TRBD2 (6 bases each). Germline V gives CDR1 SGHRS, CDR2 YFSETQ. The V end was cut by 4 bases, the J end by 7 bases, with 18 bases between. This CDR3 comprises 15 residues. CDR3 nucleotide sequence: TGCGCCAGCAGCCCCGAGAGTCGGGGGCTGAACATTCAGTACTTC. Translating it yields CASSPESRGLNIQYF.

The gene calls are TRBV9 and TRBJ2-1, with 10 bases matching TRBD2. Unmatched junction bases numbered 12, after V lost 3 bases and J lost 9 bases. Germline loops: CDR1 SGDLS, CDR2 YYNGEE. The CDR3 spans 16 residues. The CDR3 sequence is CASSDSSGRWTGEQFF. CDR3 bases: TGTGCCAGCAGCGATAGTAGCGGGAGGTGGACGGGTGAGCAGTTCTTC.

This clone has only one observation. The V and J genes are TRBV18 and TRBJ2-5; unclear D gene. The CDR3 sequence is 12 residues long. CDR1 and CDR2 (germline): KGHSH, LQKENI. Deletions cut 2 bases from V and 4 bases from J, with 5 bases between. The CDR3: CASSPKAETQYF. The CDR3 region has the DNA TGTGCCAGCTCACCAAAGGCAGAGACCCAGTACTTC.

The chain couples TRBV5-1 to TRBJ2-3; 11 positions agree with TRBD2. This CDR3 is 15 amino acids long. CDR1 SGHRS and CDR2 YFSETQ come from the germline V gene. The junction had 10 bases not matched to a gene; V was cut back by 7 bases and J by 6 bases. The CDR3 protein is CASQRLAGTPDTQYF. The CDR3, as DNA: TGCGCCAGCCAACGACTAGCGGGAACTCCGGATACGCAGTATTTT.

The rearrangement links TRBV29-1 to TRBJ2-1; TRBD1 aligns across 9 bases. Germline CDR1 SQVTM, CDR2 ANQGSEA. CDR3 length equals 16 residues. Trimming cost V 7 bases and J 3 bases; bases outside gene matches: 13. The CDR3 loop reads CSAQGSGQGIYNEQFF. CDR3 bases: TGCAGCGCCCAGGGGTCGGGACAGGGAATCTACAATGAGCAGTTCTTC.

The rearrangement links TRBV21-1 to TRBJ2-7; the listed D gene, TRBD1, was not tested against the DNA. TRBV21-1 is a recognized pseudogene. This CDR3 is 20 amino acids long. The CDR3 spells CASSKVYRGQGEGQSYEQYF. The CDR3 bases are TGTGCCAGCAGCAAAGTTTACAGGGGGCAGGGGGAGGGCCAATCCTACGAGCAGTACTTC.

In its sample, this clone was seen once. The chain uses TRBV5-6 and TRBJ2-7; TRBD1 agrees at 7 bases. The junction had 8 bases not matched to a gene; V was cut back by 4 bases and J by 4 bases. The CDR3 is made up of 14 amino acids. CDR1 and CDR2 (germline): SGHDT, YYEEEE. Written as DNA, the CDR3 is TGTGCCAGCAGCGGAGCCGGGACAGCTTACGAGCAGTACTTC. This translates into CASSGAGTAYEQYF.

This clone was observed once. The junction does not match germline at one end; this may be a read error. The rearrangement uses TRBV5-6 and TRBJ1-2; D may be TRBD1 (5 bases). CDR1 SGHDT and CDR2 YYEEEE come from the germline V gene. This CDR3 contains 14 residues. The CDR3 DNA sequence: TGTGCCAACAGCCTTTATGACAGCAACTATGGCTACACCTTC. This encodes CANSLYDSNYGYTF.

This clone was seen just once. The chain's CDR3 is CASSLVSSGRHNEQFF. Written as DNA, the CDR3 is TGCGCCAGCAGCTTGGTTTCTAGCGGGAGACACAATGAGCAGTTCTTC. This chain connects TRBV5-1 to TRBJ2-1, with 10 bases matching TRBD2. From germline, CDR1 is SGHRS and CDR2 YFSETQ. Trimming at V came to 0 bases and at J to 5 bases, leaving 5 bases not matched to a gene. The CDR3 is 16 residues long.

The V call is TRBV6-1, the J call TRBJ2-1; 9 bases agree with TRBD2. This CDR3 comprises 15 residues. The V gene's germline CDR1 is MNHNS and CDR2 SASEGT. With V trimmed by 4 bases and J by 10 bases, 11 bases remained unmatched. The CDR3 sequence is CASSGAGGPEGEQFF. The DNA of the CDR3 is TGTGCCAGCAGTGGAGCGGGAGGACCAGAGGGGGAGCAGTTCTTC.

This clone has a handful of counts. V and J are TRBV29-1 and TRBJ2-2; D is possibly TRBD1 or TRBD2 (5 bases each). Germline loops: CDR1 SQVTM, CDR2 ANQGSEA. The germline V and J ends were trimmed by 3 bases and 7 bases, with 18 bases remaining between them. This CDR3 region has 15 residues. The CDR3: CSVDIREGARGELFF. CDR3 DNA sequence: TGCAGCGTTGATATCCGGGAAGGGGCGCGCGGGGAGCTGTTTTTT.

V usage is TRBV30 and J usage is TRBJ2-2; TRBD2 matches at 11 bases. V was clipped by 3 bases and J by 4 bases; unmatched bases: 13. The CDR3 has 18 amino acids. Germline values: CDR1 GTSNPN, CDR2 SVGIG (reference sequence). The CDR3 sequence: CAWSRNPIAGGLTGELFF. The DNA for the CDR3 is TGTGCCTGGAGCCGGAACCCTATAGCGGGAGGGCTCACCGGGGAGCTGTTTTTT.

The V and J genes are TRBV4-1 and TRBJ2-1; TRBD2 might be the D (6 bases). The ends were cut back, 0 bases at V and 11 bases at J, with 8 bases in the middle. The CDR3 has 12 amino acids. Germline CDR1 MGHRA, CDR2 YSYEKL. The CDR3 loop is CASSQDREKQFF. In DNA form, the CDR3 reads TGCGCCAGCAGCCAAGATCGGGAGAAGCAGTTCTTC.

As regards this clone: The junction departs from the called germline gene at one end, perhaps through a read error. This sequence joins TRBV7-7 and TRBJ2-1; 11 bases agree with TRBD2. Germline loops: CDR1 SSHAT, CDR2 FNYEAQ (reference sequence). The CDR3 spans 17 residues. CDR3 sequence: CASSLGLAGEGYNEQFF. The CDR3, as DNA: TGTGCTAGCAGCTTAGGACTAGCGGGCGAGGGGTACAATGAGCAGTTCTTC.

The gene calls are TRBV5-1 and TRBJ1-5; TRBD1 matches at 7 bases. CDR3 length equals 14 residues. Germline-derived CDR1 and CDR2 are SGHRS and YFSETQ. Trimming cost V 2 bases and J 6 bases; bases outside gene matches: 5. This chain's CDR3 is CASSFVQGSQPQHF. In nucleotides, the CDR3 is TGCGCCAGCAGCTTCGTACAGGGGAGTCAGCCCCAGCATTTT.

This clone came up a few times. V is TRBV4-1 and J is TRBJ2-3; weak D call: TRBD2 (5 bases). Deletions cut 1 base from V and 0 bases from J, with 17 bases between. Germline V gene data show CDR1 as MGHRA and CDR2 as YSYEKL. The CDR3 covers 18 residues. CDR3 in amino acids: CASSQGAPGSGSTDTQYF. CDR3 bases: TGCGCCAGCAGCCAAGGTGCGCCGGGGAGCGGTAGCACAGATACGCAGTATTTT.

This clone has a single count. This sequence joins TRBV6-6 and TRBJ2-6; D possibly corresponds to TRBD1 (6 bases). The CDR3 consists of 14 residues. Trimming took 5 bases from V and 1 from J, leaving 6 bases between them. Per germline, CDR1 MNHNY and CDR2 SVGAGI (reference sequence). Written as DNA, the CDR3 is TGTGCCAGCAGTCAGGGGTCTGGGGCCAACGTCCTGACTTTC. As protein: CASSQGSGANVLTF.

The chain carries TRBV7-2 and TRBJ2-2, with a possible D match to TRBD1 (5 bases). This CDR3 contains 15 residues. Germline V gives CDR1 SGHTA, CDR2 FQGNSA. Trimming took off 3 bases at V and 2 bases at J, with 10 bases between the two ends. CDR3 DNA: TGTGCCAGCAGCTTCCGAGACAGCAACACCGGGGAGCTGTTTTTT. Protein: CASSFRDSNTGELFF.

The CDR3 sequence is CASSLLVGINTGELFF. The CDR3 DNA follows: TGTGCCAGCAGCTTGTTGGTGGGGATTAACACCGGGGAGCTGTTTTTT. The chain has TRBV5-6 and TRBJ2-2; D gene uncertain. This CDR3 is built from 16 residues. V was shortened by 1 base and J by 2 bases, with 12 bases between the two germline ends. Per the germline V gene, CDR1 is SGHDT and CDR2 is YYEEEE. The whole variable domain, remainder taken from reference TRBV5-6 and TRBJ2-2, is DAGVTQSPTHLIKTRGQQVTLRCSPKSGHDTVSWYQQALGQGPQFIFQYYEEEERQRGNFPDRFSGHQFPNYSSELNVNALLLGDSALYLCASSLLVGINTGELFFGEGSRLTVL.

The chain joins TRBV29-1 to TRBJ1-2; 8 bases are a match to TRBD1. The length of the CDR3 is 13 residues. Germline CDR1 and CDR2: SQVTM and ANQGSEA. V was clipped by 5 bases and J by 3 bases; unmatched bases: 5. CDR3 nucleotide sequence: TGCAGCGTTTCAGGGGGCCTACACTATGGCTACACCTTC. This gives the protein CSVSGGLHYGYTF.

The chain employs TRBV10-3 and TRBJ1-4, with 9 bases aligning to TRBD1. Unmatched junction bases numbered 13, after V lost 0 bases and J lost 8 bases. CDR1 and CDR2 (germline): ENHRY, SYGVKD. The CDR3 runs to 18 residues. CDR3 protein: CAISESTGGTGSDEKLFF. CDR3 nucleotides: TGTGCCATCAGTGAGTCGACAGGGGGGACAGGGTCTGACGAAAAACTGTTTTTT.

The gene calls are TRBV6-1 and TRBJ2-7; the D gene is possibly TRBD1 (6 bases). Deletions cut 2 bases from V and 2 bases from J, with 10 bases between. Germline-derived CDR1 and CDR2 are MNHNS and SASEGT. This CDR3 comprises 14 residues. The CDR3 coding sequence is TGTGCCAGCAGTGAATATACAGGGACCTACGAGCAGTACTTC. Amino acids: CASSEYTGTYEQYF.

This chain joins TRBV18 and TRBJ1-5; D ambiguous. V lost 4 bases and J 7 bases, leaving 17 bases between the germline ends. The CDR3 has 15 residues. CDR1 is KGHSH, CDR2 LQKENI, per germline. CDR3 coding DNA: TGTGCCAGCTCACTAGAAACGGGGTTAGGGCAGCCCCAGCATTTT. Protein: CASSLETGLGQPQHF.

The gene calls are TRBV18 and TRBJ1-1; D is uncertain. The germline gives CDR1 KGHSH, CDR2 LQKENI. This CDR3 spans 14 amino acids. The V end lost 0 bases, the J end lost 0 bases, and 5 bases lay between the germline ends. CDR3 loop: CASSPPTVNTEAFF. The CDR3 nucleotides are TGTGCCAGCTCACCACCCACGGTGAACACTGAAGCTTTCTTT.